This TCR beta chain was retrieved from a study of shared clonotypes between healthy human individuals. Study results and limitations: When compared with the clonotypes that were shared by all four sorted-subset donors, the non-shared clonotypes turned out to have lower generation probabilities.

A remark on this clone: Its matching antigen is unknown.

The repertoire was sequenced with immunoSEQ multiplex PCR; TCRdb's copy has only in-frame clones and lacks some. Here the sample spans approximately 1,000,000 clones, roughly 80% being singletons. This CDR3 spans 16 amino acids. The trim removed 4 bases at V and 1 base at J, leaving 9 bases unmatched. Per germline, CDR1 SGHRS and CDR2 YFSETQ. The chain recombines TRBV5-1 with TRBJ2-3; 7 bases are a match to TRBD1. This receptor was taken from a young man in good health. Some clones in this sample may be carry-over from other donors' samples. Sequencing was carried out using memory CD4+ T cells from PBMCs. Subset indicated: CD45RA-negative fraction. The CDR3 sequence is CASSPTGRRGTDTQYF. For the CDR3, the DNA is TGCGCCAGCAGCCCGACAGGGCGGCGGGGCACAGATACGCAGTATTTT.